Listed below are T cell receptor beta chains from one sample, sequenced in a study of shared clonotypes between healthy human individuals. Sequencing was performed with immunoSEQ multiplex PCR; in TCRdb, only in-frame clones are kept and a portion is missing. The sample records fewer than 150,000 clones, approximately 70% being singletons. Sequencing was carried out using memory CD8+ T cells sorted from blood. The receptors were gathered from a woman in her 30s in good health. The CDR3 runs from the conserved cysteine through the conserved F or W. Each record gives: D gene, V gene, J gene, clone size, CDR3 DNA, CDR3 protein. A D gene is named only where the DNA matches it firmly. A row's size may be missing; if present it is once, few, many or a size class.

>.|TRBV11-2|TRBJ1-2|.
TGTGCCAGCAGCTCTCGCCCCCCCCTTGGTTATGGCTACACCTTC
CASSSRPPLGYGYTF
>TRBD1|TRBV28|TRBJ2-7|.
TGTGCCAGCAGAACCGGGACAGGGGTGACCTACGAGCAGTACTTC
CASRTGTGVTYEQYF
>TRBD1|TRBV19|TRBJ1-2|.
TGTGCCAGTAGCACCGGACAGGGTACGCACTATGGCTACACCTTC
CASSTGQGTHYGYTF
>.|TRBV27|TRBJ2-7|.
TGTGCCAGCAGTCACGACAGAATCTCCTACGAGCAGTACTTC
CASSHDRISYEQYF
>TRBD1|TRBV28|TRBJ2-1|once
TGTGCCAGCAGTTTGCATGGACAGGGAGATGAGCAGTTCTTC
CASSLHGQGDEQFF
>TRBD2|TRBV2|TRBJ2-7|once
TGTGCCAGCAGTGGACTAGCGGGAGTGGATGAGCAGTACTTC
CASSGLAGVDEQYF
>.|TRBV6-4|TRBJ2-1|many
TGTGCCAGCAGTGATGGCGACTACTCCTACAATGAGCAGTTCTTC
CASSDGDYSYNEQFF
>.|TRBV6-1|TRBJ1-5|.
TGTGCCAGCAGTGAAGGGTTACAGGCAGCTCAGCCCCAGCATTTT
CASSEGLQAAQPQHF
>.|TRBV5-4|TRBJ2-7|.
TGTGCCAGCAGCTCGACCTTCTGGCGGGAAACCTCCTACGAGCAGTACTTC
CASSSTFWRETSYEQYF
>TRBD1|TRBV5-8|TRBJ1-2|.
TGTGCCAGCAGCTTTCAGGGGGTGAACTATGGCTACACCTTC
CASSFQGVNYGYTF
>.|TRBV9|TRBJ2-7|.
TGTGCCAGCAGCCAAGAAAAGGGGCCCTCCTACGAGCAGTACTTC
CASSQEKGPSYEQYF
>.|TRBV5-1|TRBJ1-5|.
TGCGCCAGCAGCCCTTTTGCGGGGGAGGGCAATCAGCCCCAGCATTTT
CASSPFAGEGNQPQHF
>.|TRBV6-1|TRBJ2-7|many
TGTGCCAGCAGTTCTCTTGGTTCCTCCTACGAGCAGTACTTC
CASSSLGSSYEQYF
>.|TRBV30|TRBJ2-1|.
TGTGCCTGGAGTGTTGGGTTCAATGAGCAGTTCTTC
CAWSVGFNEQFF
>.|TRBV5-5|TRBJ2-2|once
TGTGCCAGCGTCCCTGGGACCGGGGAGCTGTTTTTT
CASVPGTGELFF
>.|TRBV4-1|TRBJ2-7|.
TGCGCCAGCAGCCCGGAGGGACTCCCCCATTTGTTCGAGCAGTACTTC
CASSPEGLPHLFEQYF
>.|TRBV28|TRBJ2-2|few
TGTGCCAGCAGTTTATTTGGAAGGACCGGGGAGCTGTTTTTT
CASSLFGRTGELFF
>.|TRBV4-1|TRBJ2-2|once
TGCGCCAGCAGCCAGAAGACGGGGGGCTGGGAGCTGTTTTTT
CASSQKTGGWELFF
>TRBD2|TRBV6-4|TRBJ2-3|.
TGTGCCAGCAGTGACTCCGGGACTAGCGGTACAGATACGCAGTATTTT
CASSDSGTSGTDTQYF
>TRBD1|TRBV25-1|TRBJ2-1|.
TGTGCCAGCAGTGAAAACGGACAGGTCAATGAGCAGTTCTTC
CASSENGQVNEQFF
>.|TRBV7-6|TRBJ1-2|once
TGTGCCAGCAGCTTAGGGGGGGTCCGAGATGGCTACACCTTC
CASSLGGVRDGYTF
>.|TRBV4-2|TRBJ2-7|few
TGTGCCAGCAGCCAAGTTGCGGATCAGCAGTACTTC
CASSQVADQQYF
>.|TRBV19|TRBJ2-7|many
TGTGCCAGTAGTGTATGGGGCGGAAGCGCCTACGAGCAGTACTTC
CASSVWGGSAYEQYF
>.|TRBV5-1|TRBJ2-5|.
TGCGCCAGCAGATGGGGCCTTGAGCAGTACTTC
CASRWGLEQYF
>.|TRBV19|TRBJ2-2|.
TGTGCCAGTAGTATCCCTCTCGTAAGCACCGGGGAGCTGTTTTTT
CASSIPLVSTGELFF
>.|TRBV10-1|TRBJ2-7|few
TGCGCCAGCAGTGATGGCAGCGAGCAGTACTTC
CASSDGSEQYF
>.|TRBV4-1|TRBJ2-7|few
TGCGCCAGCAGCCAAGAACCCCTTAGGTACGAGCAGTACTTC
CASSQEPLRYEQYF
>.|TRBV27|TRBJ2-7|.
TGTGCCAGCAGTCCCGAGGGTCCTACCTACGAGCAGTACTTC
CASSPEGPTYEQYF
>.|TRBV28|TRBJ2-7|.
TGTGCCAGCAGTCCCGGGGACCACTACGAGCAGTACTTC
CASSPGDHYEQYF
>.|TRBV11-2|TRBJ1-1|.
TGTGCCAGCAGCTTAGGTAGGGCTGAAGCTTTCTTT
CASSLGRAEAFF
>TRBD2|TRBV7-2|TRBJ2-5|.
TGTGCCAGCAGCCCCAGGACTAGCGGACAGTACTTC
CASSPRTSGQYF
>.|TRBV5-1|TRBJ2-7|.
TGCGCCAGCAGCTTGTTGCTTCCCCGGGGTCACGAGCAGTACTTC
CASSLLLPRGHEQYF
>TRBD2|TRBV4-2|TRBJ2-3|few
TGTGCCAGCAGCCAAGATACAGCGGGAGGGGCCGATACGCAGTATTTT
CASSQDTAGGADTQYF
>.|TRBV9|TRBJ2-2|many
TGTGCCAGCAGCGGTTATACCGGGGAGCTGTTTTTT
CASSGYTGELFF
>.|TRBV20-1|TRBJ2-3|.
TGCAGTGCTAGAGAGGTCAATACGCAGTATTTT
CSAREVNTQYF
>TRBD1|TRBV6-6|TRBJ2-1|once
TGTGCCAGCAGTACGACAGGGGGCTCCTACAATGAGCAGTTCTTC
CASSTTGGSYNEQFF
>TRBD1|TRBV4-1|TRBJ1-2|few
TGCGCCAGCAGCCAAATTCCAGGGGGCTTGAATGGCTACACCTTC
CASSQIPGGLNGYTF
>.|TRBV11-2|TRBJ2-7|.
TGTGCCAGCAGCAACTCCTACGAGCAGTACTTC
CASSNSYEQYF
>.|TRBV2|TRBJ1-5|.
TGTGCCAGCAGTGGGGGGGTCTGGAATCAGCCCCAGCATTTT
CASSGGVWNQPQHF
>.|TRBV21-1|TRBJ1-1|.
TGTGCCAGCTATGACAGGGGGCAAAGGCAGTTAAAAGCTTTCTTT
CASYDRGQRQLKAFF
>TRBD2|TRBV5-6|TRBJ2-2|.
TGTGCCAGCAGCTCCAATATAGTGGCGGGAGCCGGGGAGCTGTTTTTT
CASSSNIVAGAGELFF
>TRBD1|TRBV28|TRBJ2-7|few
TGTGCCAGCAGTCTCGACAGGGCCCACGAGCAGTACTTC
CASSLDRAHEQYF
>TRBD1|TRBV4-1|TRBJ1-5|few
TGCGCCAGCAGCCAACCCGGGACAGGGCCTAATCAGCCCCAGCATTTT
CASSQPGTGPNQPQHF
>.|TRBV6-4|TRBJ1-1|.
TGTGCCAGCAGTACCGGGACGGAGAACACTGAAGCTTTCTTT
CASSTGTENTEAFF
>.|TRBV6-5|TRBJ2-7|.
TGTGCCAGCAGTCCAGGGTCCTACGAGCAGTACTTC
CASSPGSYEQYF
>TRBD1|TRBV28|TRBJ1-2|.
TGTGCCAGCAGTTTGTCCGGGACAGGGAATGGCTACACCTTC
CASSLSGTGNGYTF
>.|TRBV27|TRBJ2-3|.
TGTGCCAGCAGTTTTTGTGGCAGGTGCACAGATACGCAGTATTTT
CASSFCGRCTDTQYF